The clone carrying this T cell receptor beta chain was counted ten times or more. Its cognate antigen is unknown. Methods used by the authors: The distant-metastasis classifier for papillary thyroid cancer was built from CDR3 differences across clinicopathological groups. TCRdb re-called the PCR reads via MiXCR. V and J calls and clone size were set by TCRdb, not the authors. Of over 10,000 clones in the sample, 30% to 35% were seen once. The data stem from a study of metastatic and nonmetastatic thyroid tumors. On the study more broadly: A comparison of repertoires was made across blood and tumor or nodule tissue from malignant and benign thyroid patients.

In germline, CDR1 is SQVTM, CDR2 ANQGSEA. Trimming removed 4 bases from V and 3 bases from J, with 9 bases in between. This CDR3 comprises 12 residues. Each patient came to thyroid surgery without any prior treatment (of any kind). Study-wide findings and caveats: As reported, TCR beta diversity in blood and tumor was significantly higher in malignant thyroid tumors than in benign nodules.

Sequencing used tumor tissue. The receptor was derived from a female donor with papillary thyroid cancer or a benign thyroid nodule (not recorded which). Some clones in this sample may be carry-over from other donors' samples. This sequence joins TRBV29-1 and TRBJ1-1, with D perhaps matching TRBD1 (5 bases). CDR3 region: CSVAQGDTEAFF. The CDR3 DNA sequence: TGCAGCGTTGCTCAGGGTGACACTGAAGCTTTCTTT.